This T cell receptor (beta chain) emerged from a study of blood T cell repertoires in COVID-19. The overall study: Spain, Italy and the United States supplied samples that represented acute and convalescent COVID-19. From T cells, B-cell-depleted T cells, or PBMCs came the material, which was cDNA or gDNA.

Followed over time, Seattle patients had been enrolled while infection was active. The V gene end was trimmed by 4 bases and the J gene end by 5 bases; junction bases not matched to a gene: 9. CDR1 and CDR2 from the germline V gene are MNHEY and SMNVEV (reference sequence). The CDR3 consists of 15 residues. In the authors' workflow: Estimated nucleated cell counts came from reference gene primer amplification. The assay was immunoSEQ multiplex PCR, and TCRdb's table has in-frame clones only and misses some. V, J and clone size derive from that table, while D and trimming were established from the DNA sequence. The sample holds a few hundred thousand clones; around 90% are singletons and the top ten take roughly 0.78%.

The rearrangement uses TRBV27 and TRBJ1-2; 8 bases are a match to TRBD1. The TCR sequence derives from a man younger than 35 with COVID-19, enrolled during active disease. The sample taken for sequencing was peripheral blood. The DNA for the CDR3 is TGTGCCAGCAGTTCTGACAGGGGTCGTAGGTATGGCTACACCTTC. Translation: CASSSDRGRRYGYTF.